This T cell receptor (beta chain) was identified in a study of PD-1 blockade in mismatch repair-deficient tumors. Background on the study: Patients had over ten mismatch repair-deficient cancer types and were previously treated and progressing.

This clone was counted at least ten times. Other DNA sequences in the same sample also yield this CDR3. Produced via immunoSEQ multiplex PCR; TCRdb's table is partial and in-frame only. Of approximately 110,000 clones listed, over 60% are singletons. The input for sequencing was peripheral blood, taken about 60 weeks after starting pembrolizumab. The source is an adult with mismatch repair-deficient cancer.

Here the CDR3 reads CATSRSLGQNQPQHF. Written as DNA, the CDR3 is TGTGCCACCAGCAGGTCCCTAGGCCAGAATCAGCCCCAGCATTTT. The chain joins TRBV15 to TRBJ1-5, with unresolved D. Trimming took off 3 bases at V and 4 bases at J, with 13 bases between the two ends. The CDR3 loop spans 15 amino acids. Germline V gene data show CDR1 as LNHNV and CDR2 as YYDKDF (reference sequence).